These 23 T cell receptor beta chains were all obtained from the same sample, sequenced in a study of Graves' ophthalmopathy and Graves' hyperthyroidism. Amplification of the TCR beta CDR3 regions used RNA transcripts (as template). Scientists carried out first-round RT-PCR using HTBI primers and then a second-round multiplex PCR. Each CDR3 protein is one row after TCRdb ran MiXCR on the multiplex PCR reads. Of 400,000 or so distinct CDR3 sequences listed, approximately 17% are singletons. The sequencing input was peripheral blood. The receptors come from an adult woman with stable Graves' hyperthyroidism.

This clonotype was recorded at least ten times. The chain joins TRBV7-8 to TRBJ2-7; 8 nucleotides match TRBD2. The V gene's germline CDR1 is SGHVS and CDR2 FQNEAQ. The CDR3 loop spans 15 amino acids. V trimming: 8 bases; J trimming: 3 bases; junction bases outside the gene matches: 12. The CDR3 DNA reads TGTGCCAGCGGGAAGAGCGGGAGAGGGAGCTACGAGCAGTACTTC. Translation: CASGKSGRGSYEQYF. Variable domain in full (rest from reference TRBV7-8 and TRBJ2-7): GAGVSQSPRYKVAKRGQDVALRCDPISGHVSLFWYQQALGQGPEFLTYFQNEAQLDKSGLPSDRFFAERPEGSVSTLKIQRTQQEDSAVYLCASGKSGRGSYEQYFGPGTRLTVT.

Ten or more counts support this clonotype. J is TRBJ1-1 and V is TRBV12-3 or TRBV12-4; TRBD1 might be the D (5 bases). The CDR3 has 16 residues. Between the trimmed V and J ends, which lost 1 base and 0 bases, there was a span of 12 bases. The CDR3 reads CASSLGQTGMNTEAFF. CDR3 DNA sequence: TGTGCCAGCAGTTTAGGACAAACAGGAATGAACACTGAAGCTTTCTTT.

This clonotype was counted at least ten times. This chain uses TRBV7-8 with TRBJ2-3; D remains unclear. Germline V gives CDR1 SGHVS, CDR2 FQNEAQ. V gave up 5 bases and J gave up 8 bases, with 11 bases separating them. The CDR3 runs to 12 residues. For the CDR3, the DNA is TGTGCCAGCAGCCCCCGCAGTATTACGCAGTATTTT. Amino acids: CASSPRSITQYF.

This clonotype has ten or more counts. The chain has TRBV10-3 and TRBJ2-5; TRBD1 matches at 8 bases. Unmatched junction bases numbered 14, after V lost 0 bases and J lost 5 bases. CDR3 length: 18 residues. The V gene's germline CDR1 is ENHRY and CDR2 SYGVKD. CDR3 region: CAISESRNQGAMEETQYF. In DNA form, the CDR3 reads TGTGCCATCAGTGAGTCACGAAACCAGGGGGCGATGGAGGAGACCCAGTACTTC.

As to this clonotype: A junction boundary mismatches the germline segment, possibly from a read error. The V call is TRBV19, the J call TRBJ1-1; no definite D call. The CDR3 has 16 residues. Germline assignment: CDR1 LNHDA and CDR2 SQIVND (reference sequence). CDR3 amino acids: CASYTTVSNPNTEACF. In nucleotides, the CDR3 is TGTGCCAGTTACACAACAGTCTCGAACCCGAACACTGAAGCTTGCTTT.

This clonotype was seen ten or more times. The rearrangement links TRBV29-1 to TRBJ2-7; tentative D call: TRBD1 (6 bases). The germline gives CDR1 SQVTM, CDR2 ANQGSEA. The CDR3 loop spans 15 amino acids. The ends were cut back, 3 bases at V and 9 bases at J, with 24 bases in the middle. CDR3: CSVDRRDMVCSGQYF. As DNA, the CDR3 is TGCAGCGTTGATCGTCGGGACATGGTATGCTCTGGGCAGTACTTC.

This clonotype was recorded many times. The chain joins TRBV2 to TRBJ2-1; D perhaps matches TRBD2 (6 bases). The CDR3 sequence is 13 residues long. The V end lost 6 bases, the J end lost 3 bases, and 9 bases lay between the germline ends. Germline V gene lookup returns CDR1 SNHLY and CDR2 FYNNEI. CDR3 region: CASSQTSYNEQFF. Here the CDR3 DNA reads TGTGCCAGCAGCCAGACTAGCTACAATGAGCAGTTCTTC.

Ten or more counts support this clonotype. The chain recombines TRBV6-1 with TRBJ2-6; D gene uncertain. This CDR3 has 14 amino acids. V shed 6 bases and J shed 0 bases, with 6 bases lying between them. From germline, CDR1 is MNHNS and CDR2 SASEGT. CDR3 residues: CASRENSGANVLTF. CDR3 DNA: TGTGCCAGCAGAGAAAACTCTGGGGCCAACGTCCTGACTTTC.

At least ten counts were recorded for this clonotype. CDR3 in amino acids: CASTLTGGRPDPGYTF. The CDR3 region has the DNA TGTGCCAGCACACTCACAGGGGGCCGCCCGGATCCTGGCTACACCTTC. This chain connects TRBV28 to TRBJ1-2; the match to TRBD1 covers 9 bases. The CDR3 is made up of 16 amino acids. Germline V CDR1 and CDR2: MDHEN, SYDVKM. V gave up 7 bases and J gave up 7 bases; unmatched junction bases: 16.

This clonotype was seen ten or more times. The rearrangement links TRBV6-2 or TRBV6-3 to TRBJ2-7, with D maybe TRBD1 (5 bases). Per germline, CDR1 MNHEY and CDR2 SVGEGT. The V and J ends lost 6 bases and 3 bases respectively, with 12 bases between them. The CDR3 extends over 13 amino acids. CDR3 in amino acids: CASSPLGVYEQYF. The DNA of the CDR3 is TGTGCCAGCAGCCCCTTAGGGGTCTACGAGCAGTACTTC.

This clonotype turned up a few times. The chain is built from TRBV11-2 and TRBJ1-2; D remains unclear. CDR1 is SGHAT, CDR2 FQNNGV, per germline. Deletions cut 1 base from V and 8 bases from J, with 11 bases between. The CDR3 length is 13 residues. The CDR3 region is CASSLVVGSGYTF. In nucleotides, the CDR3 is TGTGCCAGCAGCTTAGTTGTGGGGAGCGGCTACACCTTC.

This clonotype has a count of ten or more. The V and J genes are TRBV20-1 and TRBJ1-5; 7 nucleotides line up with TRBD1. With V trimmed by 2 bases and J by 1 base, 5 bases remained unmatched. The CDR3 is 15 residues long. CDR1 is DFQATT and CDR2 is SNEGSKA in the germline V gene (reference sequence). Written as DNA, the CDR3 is TGCAGTGCTAGACTGACAGGGACAAGCAATCAGCCCCAGCATTTT. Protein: CSARLTGTSNQPQHF.

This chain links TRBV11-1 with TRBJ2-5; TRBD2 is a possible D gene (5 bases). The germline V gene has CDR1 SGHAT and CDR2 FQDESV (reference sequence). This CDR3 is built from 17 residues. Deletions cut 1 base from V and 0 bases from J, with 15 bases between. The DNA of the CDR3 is TGTGCCAGCAGCTTAGTTAGCGCCGGGTGGTACCAAGAGACCCAGTACTTC. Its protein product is CASSLVSAGWYQETQYF.

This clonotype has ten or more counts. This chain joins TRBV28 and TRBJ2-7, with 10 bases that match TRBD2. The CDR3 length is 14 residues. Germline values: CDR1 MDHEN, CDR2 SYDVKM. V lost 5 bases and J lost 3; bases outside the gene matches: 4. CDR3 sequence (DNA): TGTGCCAGCAGTACCTCTAGCGGGAGCTACGAGCAGTACTTC. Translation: CASSTSSGSYEQYF.

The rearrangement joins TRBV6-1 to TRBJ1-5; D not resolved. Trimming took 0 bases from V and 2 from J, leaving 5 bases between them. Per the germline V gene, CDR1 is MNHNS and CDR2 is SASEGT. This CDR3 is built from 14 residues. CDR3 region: CASSEALGNQPQHF. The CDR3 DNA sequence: TGTGCCAGCAGTGAAGCGTTGGGCAATCAGCCCCAGCATTTT.

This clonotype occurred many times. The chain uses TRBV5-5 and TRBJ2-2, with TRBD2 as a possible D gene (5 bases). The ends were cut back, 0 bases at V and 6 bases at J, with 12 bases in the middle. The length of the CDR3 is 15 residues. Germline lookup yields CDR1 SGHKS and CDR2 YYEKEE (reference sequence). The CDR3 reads CASSLGELVPGELFF. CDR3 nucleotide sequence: TGTGCCAGCAGCTTGGGGGAGTTGGTGCCCGGGGAGCTGTTTTTT.

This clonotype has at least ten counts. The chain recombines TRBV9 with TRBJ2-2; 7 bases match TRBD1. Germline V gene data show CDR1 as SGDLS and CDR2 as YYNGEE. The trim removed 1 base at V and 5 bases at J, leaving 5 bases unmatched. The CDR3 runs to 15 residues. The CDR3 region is CASSVKGASTGELFF. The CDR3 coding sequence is TGTGCCAGCAGCGTAAAGGGGGCATCAACCGGGGAGCTGTTTTTT.

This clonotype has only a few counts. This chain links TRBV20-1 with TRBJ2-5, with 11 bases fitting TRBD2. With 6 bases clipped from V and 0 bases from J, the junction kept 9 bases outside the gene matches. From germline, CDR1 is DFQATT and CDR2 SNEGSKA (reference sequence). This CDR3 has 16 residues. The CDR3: CSAERGLAVYQETQYF. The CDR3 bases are TGCAGTGCGGAAAGGGGACTAGCGGTCTACCAAGAGACCCAGTACTTC.

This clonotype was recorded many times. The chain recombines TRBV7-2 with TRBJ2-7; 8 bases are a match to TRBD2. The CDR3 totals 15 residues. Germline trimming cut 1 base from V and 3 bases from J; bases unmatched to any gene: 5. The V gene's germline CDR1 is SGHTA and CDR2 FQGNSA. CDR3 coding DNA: TGTGCCAGCAGCTTAGTAGCGGGAAGAGTCTACGAGCAGTACTTC. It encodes CASSLVAGRVYEQYF.

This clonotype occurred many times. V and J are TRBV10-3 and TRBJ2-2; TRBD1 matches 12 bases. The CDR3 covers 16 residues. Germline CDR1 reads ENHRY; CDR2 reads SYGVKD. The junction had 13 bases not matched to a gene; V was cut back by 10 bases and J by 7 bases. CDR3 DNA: TGTGCCACCTGGCCCCCGGGACAGGGGGCCAGCGGGGAGCTGTTTTTT. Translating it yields CATWPPGQGASGELFF.

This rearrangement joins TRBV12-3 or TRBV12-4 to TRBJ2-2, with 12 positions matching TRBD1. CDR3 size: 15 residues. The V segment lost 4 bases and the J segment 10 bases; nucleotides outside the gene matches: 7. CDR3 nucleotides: TGTGCCAGCAGTTCTTCCGGGACAGGGGGCGTGGAGCTGTTTTTT. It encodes CASSSSGTGGVELFF.

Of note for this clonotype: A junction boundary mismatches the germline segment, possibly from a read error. The CDR3 sequence: CASSENEGTWDGFTF. The CDR3 coding sequence is TGTGCCAGCAGTGAGAACGAGGGTACCTGGGATGGCTTCACCTTC. The chain is built from TRBV6-1 and TRBJ1-2; D not certain. There are 15 residues in the CDR3. Germline CDR1 reads MNHNS; CDR2 reads SASEGT.

Written as DNA, the CDR3 is TGTGCCAGCAGTGAAGACCGGGCGGCGAACTATGGCTACACCTTC. This sequence encodes CASSEDRAANYGYTF. This rearrangement joins TRBV2 to TRBJ1-2; D is uncertain. This CDR3 has 15 residues. The V gene's germline CDR1 is SNHLY and CDR2 FYNNEI. The ends were cut back, 1 base at V and 2 bases at J, with 11 bases in the middle.